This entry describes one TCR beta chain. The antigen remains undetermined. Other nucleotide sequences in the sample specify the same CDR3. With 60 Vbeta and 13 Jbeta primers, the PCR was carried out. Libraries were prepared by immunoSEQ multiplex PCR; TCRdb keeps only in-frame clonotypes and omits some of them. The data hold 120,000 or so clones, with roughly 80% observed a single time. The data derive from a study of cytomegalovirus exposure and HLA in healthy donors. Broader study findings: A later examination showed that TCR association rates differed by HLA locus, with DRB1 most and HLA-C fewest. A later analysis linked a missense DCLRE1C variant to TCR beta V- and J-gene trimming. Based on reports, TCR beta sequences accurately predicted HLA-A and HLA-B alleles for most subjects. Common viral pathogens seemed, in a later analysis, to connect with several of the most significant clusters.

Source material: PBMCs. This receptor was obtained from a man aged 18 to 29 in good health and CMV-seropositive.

The DNA for the CDR3 is TGTGCCAGCAGTTTAAGGGTTTCAGGGAGGCGGGAAAAACTGTTTTTT. Protein sequence: CASSLRVSGRREKLFF. The chain uses TRBV27 and TRBJ1-4; TRBD1 might be the D (5 bases). The CDR3 extends over 16 amino acids. The germline CDR1 and CDR2 sequences are MNHEY and SMNVEV (reference sequence). Trimming cost V 2 bases and J 8 bases, with 18 bases left between them.